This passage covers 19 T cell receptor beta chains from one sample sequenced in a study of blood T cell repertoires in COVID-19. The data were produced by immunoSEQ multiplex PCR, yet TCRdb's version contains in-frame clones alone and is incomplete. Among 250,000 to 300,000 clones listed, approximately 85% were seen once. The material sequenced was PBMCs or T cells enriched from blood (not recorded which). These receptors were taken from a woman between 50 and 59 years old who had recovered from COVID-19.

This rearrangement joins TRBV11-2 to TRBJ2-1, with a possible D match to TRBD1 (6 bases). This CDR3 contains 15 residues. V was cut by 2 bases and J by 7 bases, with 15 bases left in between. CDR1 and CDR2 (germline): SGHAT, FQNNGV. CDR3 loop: CASSLTPGAGNEQFF. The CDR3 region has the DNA TGTGCCAGCAGCTTAACCCCAGGGGCTGGTAATGAGCAGTTCTTC.

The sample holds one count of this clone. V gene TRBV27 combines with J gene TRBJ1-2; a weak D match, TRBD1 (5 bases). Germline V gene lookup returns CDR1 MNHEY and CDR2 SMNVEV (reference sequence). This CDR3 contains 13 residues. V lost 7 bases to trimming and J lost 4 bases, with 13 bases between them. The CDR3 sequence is CASKQTVGYGYTF. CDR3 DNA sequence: TGTGCCAGCAAGCAGACAGTAGGCTATGGCTACACCTTC.

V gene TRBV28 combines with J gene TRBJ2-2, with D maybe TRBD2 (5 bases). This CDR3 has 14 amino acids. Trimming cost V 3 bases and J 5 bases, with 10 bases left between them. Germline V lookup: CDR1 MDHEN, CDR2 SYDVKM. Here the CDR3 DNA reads TGTGCCAGCAGTTTTAGGACGGGAACCGGGGAGCTGTTTTTT. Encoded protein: CASSFRTGTGELFF.

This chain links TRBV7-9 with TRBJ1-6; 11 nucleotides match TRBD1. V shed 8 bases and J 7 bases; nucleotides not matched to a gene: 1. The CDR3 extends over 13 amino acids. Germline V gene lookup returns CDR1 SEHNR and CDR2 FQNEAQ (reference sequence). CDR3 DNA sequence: TGTGCCAGCGGGACAGGGGGGAATTCACCCCTCCACTTT. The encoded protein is CASGTGGNSPLHF.

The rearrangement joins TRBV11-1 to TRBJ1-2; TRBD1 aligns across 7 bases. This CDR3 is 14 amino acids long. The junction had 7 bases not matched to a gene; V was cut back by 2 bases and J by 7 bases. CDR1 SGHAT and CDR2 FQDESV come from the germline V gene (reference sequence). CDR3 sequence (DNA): TGTGCCAGCAGCTTAATGAGGGACAGAGGTGGCTACACCTTC. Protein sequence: CASSLMRDRGGYTF.

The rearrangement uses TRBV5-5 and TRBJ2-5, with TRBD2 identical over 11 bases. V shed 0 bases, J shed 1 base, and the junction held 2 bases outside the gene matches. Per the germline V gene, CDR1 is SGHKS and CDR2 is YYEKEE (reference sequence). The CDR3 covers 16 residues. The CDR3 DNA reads TGTGCCAGCAGCTTGGCCGGGACTAGCGGCCAAGAGACCCAGTACTTC. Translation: CASSLAGTSGQETQYF. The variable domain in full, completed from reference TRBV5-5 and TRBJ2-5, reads DAGVTQSPTHLIKTRGQQVTLRCSPISGHKSVSWYQQVLGQGPQFIFQYYEKEERGRGNFPDRFSARQFPNYSSELNVNALLLGDSALYLCASSLAGTSGQETQYFGPGTRLLVL.

CDR3 bases: TGTGCCAGCACCTCGATAGGGGTCACCTACGAGCAGTACTTC. Amino acids: CASTSIGVTYEQYF. The chain is built from TRBV7-9 and TRBJ2-7, with a weak D call TRBD1 (5 bases). Trimming took 7 bases from V and 2 from J, leaving 15 bases between them. The germline V gene encodes CDR1 SEHNR and CDR2 FQNEAQ (reference sequence). This CDR3 has 14 residues.

CDR3 DNA: TGTGCCAGCAGTTCCCCCGGGGGGGCGGCGGGTACGCAGTATTTT. Residues: CASSSPGGAAGTQYF. This chain connects TRBV28 to TRBJ2-3, with TRBD2 matching over 8 bases. The trim removed 4 bases at V and 8 bases at J, leaving 11 bases unmatched. CDR3 size: 15 residues. Germline V lookup: CDR1 MDHEN, CDR2 SYDVKM.

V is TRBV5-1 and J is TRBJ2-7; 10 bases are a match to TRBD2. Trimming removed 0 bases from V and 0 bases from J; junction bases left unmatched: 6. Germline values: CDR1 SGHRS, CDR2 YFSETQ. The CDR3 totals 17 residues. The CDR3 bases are TGCGCCAGCAGCTTGGGCCCCCCTAGCGGGAGCTCCTACGAGCAGTACTTC. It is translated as CASSLGPPSGSSYEQYF.

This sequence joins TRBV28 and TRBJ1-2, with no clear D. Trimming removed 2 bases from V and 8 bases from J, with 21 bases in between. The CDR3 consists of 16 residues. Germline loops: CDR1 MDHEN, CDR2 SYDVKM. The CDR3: CASSLILFLTEVGYTF. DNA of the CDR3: TGTGCCAGCAGTTTAATACTTTTCCTGACCGAGGTGGGCTACACCTTC.

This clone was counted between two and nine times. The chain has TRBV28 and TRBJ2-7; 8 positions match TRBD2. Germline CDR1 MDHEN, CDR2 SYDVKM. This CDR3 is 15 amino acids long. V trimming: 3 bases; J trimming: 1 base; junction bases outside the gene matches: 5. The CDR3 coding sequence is TGTGCCAGCAGTTTGCCCAGCGGGAGTTCCTACGAGCAGTACTTC. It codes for CASSLPSGSSYEQYF.

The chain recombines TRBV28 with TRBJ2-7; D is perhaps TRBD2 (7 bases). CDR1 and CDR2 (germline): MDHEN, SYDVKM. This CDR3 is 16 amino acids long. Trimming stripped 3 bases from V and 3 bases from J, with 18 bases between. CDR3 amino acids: CASSLPLGAGVYEQYF. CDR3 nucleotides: TGTGCCAGCAGTTTGCCATTGGGGGCGGGAGTCTACGAGCAGTACTTC.

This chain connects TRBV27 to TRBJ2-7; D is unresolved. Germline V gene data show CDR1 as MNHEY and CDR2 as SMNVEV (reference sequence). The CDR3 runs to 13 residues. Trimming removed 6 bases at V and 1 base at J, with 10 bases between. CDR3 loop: CASRGRISYEQYF. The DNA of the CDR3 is TGTGCCAGCAGGGGCCGTATTTCCTACGAGCAGTACTTC.

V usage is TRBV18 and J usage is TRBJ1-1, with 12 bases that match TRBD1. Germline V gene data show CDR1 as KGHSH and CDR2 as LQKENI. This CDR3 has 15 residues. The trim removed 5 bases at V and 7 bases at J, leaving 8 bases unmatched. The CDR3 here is CASSTGQGAGIEAFF. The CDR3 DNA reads TGTGCCAGCTCAACGGGACAGGGGGCAGGTATTGAAGCTTTCTTT.

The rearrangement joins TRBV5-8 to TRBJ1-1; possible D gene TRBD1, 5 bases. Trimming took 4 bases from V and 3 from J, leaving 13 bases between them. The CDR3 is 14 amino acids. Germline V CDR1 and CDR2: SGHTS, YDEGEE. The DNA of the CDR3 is TGTGCCAGCAGCCTCAGGGTATTTCACACTGAAGCTTTCTTT. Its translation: CASSLRVFHTEAFF. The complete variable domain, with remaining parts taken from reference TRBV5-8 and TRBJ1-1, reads EAGVTQSPTHLIKTRGQQATLRCSPISGHTSVYWYQQALGLGLQFLLWYDEGEERNRGNFPPRFSGRQFPNYSSELNVNALELEDSALYLCASSLRVFHTEAFFGQGTRLTVV.

Here the CDR3 DNA reads TGTGCCAGCAGCCCTCGGGTAGCGGCTGCAGATACGCAGTATTTT. Translating gives CASSPRVAAADTQYF. This sequence joins TRBV7-2 and TRBJ2-3, with D perhaps TRBD2 (6 bases). Trimming took off 5 bases at V and 4 bases at J, with 16 bases between the two ends. CDR3 length: 15 amino acids. Germline CDR1 SGHTA, CDR2 FQGNSA.

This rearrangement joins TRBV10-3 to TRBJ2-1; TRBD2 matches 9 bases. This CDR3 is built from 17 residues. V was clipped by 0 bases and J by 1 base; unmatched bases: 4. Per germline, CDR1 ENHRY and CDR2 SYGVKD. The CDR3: CAISESGGRGSYNEQFF. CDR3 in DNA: TGTGCCATCAGTGAGTCGGGCGGGAGGGGTTCCTACAATGAGCAGTTCTTC.

In DNA, the CDR3 is TGTGCCAGCGTGCGGGACAGGGAATTCTGGGGAGACTATGGCTACACCTTC. Translated: CASVRDREFWGDYGYTF. The rearrangement links TRBV2 to TRBJ1-2; the match to TRBD1 covers 9 bases. The length of the CDR3 is 17 residues. Trimming removed 8 bases from V and 3 bases from J; junction bases left unmatched: 16. Germline V gene data show CDR1 as SNHLY and CDR2 as FYNNEI.

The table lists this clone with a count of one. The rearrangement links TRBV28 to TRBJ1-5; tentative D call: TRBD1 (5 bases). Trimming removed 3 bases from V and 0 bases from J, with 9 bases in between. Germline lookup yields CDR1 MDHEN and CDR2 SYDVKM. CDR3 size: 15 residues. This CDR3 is CASSFRRDSNQPQHF. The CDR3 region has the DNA TGTGCCAGCAGTTTTCGCAGGGATAGCAATCAGCCCCAGCATTTT.